This T cell receptor (beta chain) was found in a study of cytomegalovirus exposure and HLA in healthy donors. Study-wide points: Later analysis found that TCR beta chains associated with HLA were more clonally expanded than other, equally common chains. Segments of the TCR beta V type were, in most cases, productive about 87% or about 30% of the time in an earlier analysis.

Comments on this clone: What it binds is unknown.

The CDR3 sequence is 15 residues long. The V gene's germline CDR1 is SGHAT and CDR2 FQNNGV. The trim removed 4 bases at V and 5 bases at J, leaving 9 bases unmatched. The PCR employed 60 Vbeta primers together with 13 Jbeta primers. Repertoires were generated with immunoSEQ multiplex PCR, while TCRdb's copy carries only in-frame clones and drops some. Found here are approximately 150,000 clones, 77% of them singletons; the top ten hold less than 1.5%. The donors, nominally healthy at sampling, likely had unrecorded immune exposures. The V call is TRBV11-2, the J call TRBJ2-5; 8 bases align to TRBD2. The sequenced material came from PBMCs. This TCR came from a woman aged 25 to 39 in good health and CMV-seropositive. The CDR3 loop is CASSSRGTSGETQYF. CDR3 nucleotide sequence: TGTGCCAGCAGCTCAAGGGGGACTAGTGGTGAGACCCAGTACTTC.